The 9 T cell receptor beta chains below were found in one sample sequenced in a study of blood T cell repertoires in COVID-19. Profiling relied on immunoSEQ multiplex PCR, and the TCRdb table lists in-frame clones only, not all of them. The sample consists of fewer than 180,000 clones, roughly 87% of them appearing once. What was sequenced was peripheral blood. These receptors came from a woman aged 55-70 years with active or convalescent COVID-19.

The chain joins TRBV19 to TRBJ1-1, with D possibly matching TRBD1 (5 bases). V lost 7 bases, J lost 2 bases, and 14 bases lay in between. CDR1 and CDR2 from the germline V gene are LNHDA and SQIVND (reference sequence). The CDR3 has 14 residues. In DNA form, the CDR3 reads TGTGCCAGTAACTTCCAGGGACTTAACACTGAAGCTTTCTTT. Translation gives CASNFQGLNTEAFF. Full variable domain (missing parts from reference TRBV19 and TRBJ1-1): DGGITQSPKYLFRKEGQNVTLSCEQNLNHDAMYWYRQDPGQGLRLIYYSQIVNDFQKGDIAEGYSVSREKKESFPLTVTSAQKNPTAFYLCASNFQGLNTEAFFGQGTRLTVV.

The CDR3 region has the DNA TGTGCCAGCAGTTGGGCCCCAACAGGAGCTCTCTCCTACGAGCAGTACTTC. Translating gives CASSWAPTGALSYEQYF. The chain employs TRBV6-2 or TRBV6-3 and TRBJ2-7; a possible D gene is TRBD1 (5 bases). CDR1 and CDR2 from the germline V gene are MNHEY and SVGEGT. Trimming removed 4 bases from V and 0 bases from J, with 19 bases in between. The CDR3 spans 17 residues.

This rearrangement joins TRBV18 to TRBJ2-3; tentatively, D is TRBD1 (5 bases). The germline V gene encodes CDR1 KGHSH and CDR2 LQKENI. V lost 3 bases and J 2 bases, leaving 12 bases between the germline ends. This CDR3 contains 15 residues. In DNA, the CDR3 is TGTGCCAGCTCACCTCCCCTGACAGTCACAGATACGCAGTATTTT. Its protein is CASSPPLTVTDTQYF.

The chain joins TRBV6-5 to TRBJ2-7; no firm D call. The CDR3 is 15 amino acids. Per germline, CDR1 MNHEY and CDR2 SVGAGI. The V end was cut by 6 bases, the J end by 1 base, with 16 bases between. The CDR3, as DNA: TGTGCCAGCAGAAGAGAGGCGCATAATTCCTACGAGCAGTACTTC. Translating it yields CASRREAHNSYEQYF.

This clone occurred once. The CDR3 bases are TGTGCCAGCACTAAAGGGCGGGGGGCCTACGAGCAGTACTTC. It yields the protein CASTKGRGAYEQYF. This chain uses TRBV6-5 with TRBJ2-7; 8 nucleotides align to TRBD2. The CDR3 has 14 residues. In germline, CDR1 is MNHEY, CDR2 SVGAGI. V lost 7 bases to trimming and J lost 2 bases; unmatched junction nucleotides: 7.

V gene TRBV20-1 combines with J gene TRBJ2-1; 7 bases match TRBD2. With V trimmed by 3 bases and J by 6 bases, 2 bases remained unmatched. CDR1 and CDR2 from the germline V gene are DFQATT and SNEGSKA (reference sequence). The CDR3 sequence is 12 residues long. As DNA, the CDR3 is TGCAGTGCTAGTGGGACTACCAATGAGCAGTTCTTC. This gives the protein CSASGTTNEQFF.

The DNA for the CDR3 is TGTGCCAGCAGCTTAGTGGTAGGTCTTAGCCTCGGAAATGAGCAGTTCTTC. The encoded protein is CASSLVVGLSLGNEQFF. The chain joins TRBV7-6 to TRBJ2-1; D is undetermined. Germline loops: CDR1 SGHVS, CDR2 FNYEAQ. The CDR3 spans 17 residues. The V gene lost 1 base and the J gene lost 7 bases, with 20 bases spanning the gap.

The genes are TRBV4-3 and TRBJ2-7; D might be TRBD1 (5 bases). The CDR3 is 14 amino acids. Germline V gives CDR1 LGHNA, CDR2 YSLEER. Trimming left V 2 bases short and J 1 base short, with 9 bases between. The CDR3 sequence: CASSQSTVSYEQYF. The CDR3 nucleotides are TGCGCCAGCAGCCAATCGACAGTATCCTACGAGCAGTACTTC.

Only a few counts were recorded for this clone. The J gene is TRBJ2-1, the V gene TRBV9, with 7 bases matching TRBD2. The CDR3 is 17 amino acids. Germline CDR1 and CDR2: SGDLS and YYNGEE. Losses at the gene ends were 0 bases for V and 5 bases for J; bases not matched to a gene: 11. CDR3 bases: TGTGCCAGCAGCGTAGATGGTGGCGGGGGATGGAACAATGAGCAGTTCTTC. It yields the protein CASSVDGGGGWNNEQFF. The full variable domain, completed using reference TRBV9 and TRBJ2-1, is DSGVTQTPKHLITATGQRVTLRCSPRSGDLSVYWYQQSLDQGLQFLIQYYNGEERAKGNILERFSAQQFPDLHSELNLSSLELGDSALYFCASSVDGGGGWNNEQFFGPGTRLTVL.